What follows is one T cell receptor beta chain and its context. This record belongs to a study of cytotoxic CD8 clonotypes in ibrutinib-treated CLL. TCRdb keeps only in-frame clones here, not all; method: immunoSEQ multiplex PCR. The sample comprises around 70,000 clones, 90% of which are singletons, and approximately 3.1% rests with the top ten. This specimen consisted of PBMCs, obtained after 12 months of ibrutinib treatment. The sequence was collected from a human donor with chronic lymphocytic leukemia.

In DNA, the CDR3 is TGTGCCAGCAGTGGGAGGGGCAGATCCTACGAGCAGTACTTC. Translating it yields CASSGRGRSYEQYF. V usage is TRBV6-1 and J usage is TRBJ2-7; possibly TRBD2 for D (6 bases). The germline V gene has CDR1 MNHNS and CDR2 SASEGT. Deletions cut 4 bases from V and 1 base from J, with 11 bases between. The CDR3 contains 14 residues.